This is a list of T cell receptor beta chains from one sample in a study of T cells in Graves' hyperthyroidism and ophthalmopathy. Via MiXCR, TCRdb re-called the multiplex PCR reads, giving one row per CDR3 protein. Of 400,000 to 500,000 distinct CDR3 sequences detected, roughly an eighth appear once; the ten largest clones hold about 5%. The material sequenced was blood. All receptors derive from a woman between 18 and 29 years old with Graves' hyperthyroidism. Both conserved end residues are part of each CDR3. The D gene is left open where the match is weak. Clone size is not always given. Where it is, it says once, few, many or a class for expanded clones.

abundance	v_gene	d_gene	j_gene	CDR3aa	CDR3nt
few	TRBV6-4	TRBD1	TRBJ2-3	CASSESGQGADTQYF	TGTGCCAGCAGTGAATCGGGACAGGGGGCAGATACGCAGTATTTT
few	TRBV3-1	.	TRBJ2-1	CASSSLGGAIYNEQFF	TGTGCCAGCAGCTCTTTGGGGGGGGCTATTTACAATGAGCAGTTCTTC
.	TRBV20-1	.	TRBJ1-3	CSAREGGAGNTIYF	TGCAGTGCTAGAGAGGGGGGAGCAGGAAACACCATATATTTT
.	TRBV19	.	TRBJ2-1	CASSIVGGHSYNEQFF	TGTGCCAGTAGTATAGTGGGCGGGCACTCCTACAATGAGCAGTTCTTC
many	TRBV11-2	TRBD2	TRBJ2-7	CASSFLTSGKQYF	TGTGCCAGCAGCTTCTTGACTAGCGGGAAGCAGTACTTC
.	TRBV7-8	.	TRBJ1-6	CASSLVPPGYNSPLHF	TGTGCCAGCAGCTTAGTCCCTCCGGGTTATAATTCACCCCTCCACTTT
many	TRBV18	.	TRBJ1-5	CASSQEISNQPQHF	TGTGCCAGCTCACAGGAAATTAGCAATCAGCCCCAGCATTTT
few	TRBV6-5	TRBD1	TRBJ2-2	CASRGGDRGTGELFF	TGTGCCAGCAGGGGGGGGGACAGGGGCACCGGGGAGCTGTTTTTT
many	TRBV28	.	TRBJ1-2	CASSFNRAVYGYTF	TGTGCCAGCAGTTTCAATCGGGCAGTCTATGGCTACACCTTC
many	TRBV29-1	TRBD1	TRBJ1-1	CSAPGTGRATEAFF	TGCAGCGCCCCGGGGACAGGGCGGGCCACTGAAGCTTTCTTT
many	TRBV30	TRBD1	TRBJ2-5	CAWTRTGGLQETQYF	TGTGCCTGGACAAGAACAGGGGGCCTTCAAGAGACCCAGTACTTC
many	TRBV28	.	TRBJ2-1	CASSPFGELADEQFF	TGTGCCAGCAGTCCCTTCGGTGAGCTAGCAGATGAGCAGTTCTTC
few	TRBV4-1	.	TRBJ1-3	CASSQDRGGTIYF	TGCGCCAGCAGCCAAGATCGGGGCGGCACCATATATTTT
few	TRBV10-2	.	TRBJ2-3	CASGRSTSTDTQYF	TGCGCCAGCGGGAGAAGCACTAGCACAGATACGCAGTATTTT
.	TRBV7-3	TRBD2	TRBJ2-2	CASSRTSGNGGELFF	TGTGCCAGCAGCCGGACTAGCGGGAACGGCGGGGAGCTGTTTTTT
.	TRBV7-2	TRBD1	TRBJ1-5	CASSPQTGLNQPQHF	TGTGCCAGCAGCCCCCAGACAGGGTTGAATCAGCCCCAGCATTTT
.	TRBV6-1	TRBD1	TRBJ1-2	CASSHQGTAGYTF	TGTGCCAGCAGTCACCAGGGGACAGCTGGCTACACCTTC
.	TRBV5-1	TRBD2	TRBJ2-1	CASSSRLAGRGYNEQFF	TGCGCCAGCAGCTCTCGACTAGCGGGGAGAGGGTACAATGAGCAGTTCTTC
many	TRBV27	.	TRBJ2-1	CASSLITGLDEQFF	TGTGCCAGCAGTTTAATAACAGGTTTGGATGAGCAGTTCTTC
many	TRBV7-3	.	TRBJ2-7	CASSLMGGRTYEQYF	TGTGCCAGCAGCTTAATGGGTGGTCGGACCTACGAGCAGTACTTC
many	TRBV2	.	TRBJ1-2	CASRGVTGLYGYTF	TGTGCCAGCAGGGGAGTGACAGGACTCTATGGCTACACCTTC
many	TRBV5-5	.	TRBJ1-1	CASSLAWLENTEAFF	TGTGCCAGCAGCTTGGCCTGGTTAGAGAACACTGAAGCTTTCTTT
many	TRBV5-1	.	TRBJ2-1	CASSLTSYRDNEQFF	TGCGCCAGCAGCCTAACCTCGTACCGGGACAATGAGCAGTTCTTC
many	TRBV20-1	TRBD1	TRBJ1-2	CSATGQGAEGYTF	TGCAGTGCCACGGGACAGGGGGCGGAGGGCTACACCTTC
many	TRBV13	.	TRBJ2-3	CASSYIRATDTQYF	TGTGCCAGCAGCTACATCCGGGCCACAGATACGCAGTATTTT
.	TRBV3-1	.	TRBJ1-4	CASSQEYRDNEKLFF	TGTGCCAGCAGCCAAGAATACAGAGACAATGAAAAACTGTTTTTT
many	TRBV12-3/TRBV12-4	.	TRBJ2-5	CASSSTRFEEETQYF	TGTGCCAGCAGTTCGACTAGGTTTGAGGAAGAGACCCAGTACTTC
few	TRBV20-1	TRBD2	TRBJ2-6	CSAREIAGASGANVLTF	TGCAGTGCTAGAGAGATAGCGGGAGCCTCTGGGGCCAACGTCCTGACTTTC
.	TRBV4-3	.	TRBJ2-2	CASSQATTGELFF	TGCGCCAGCAGCCAGGCCACAACCGGGGAGCTGTTTTTT
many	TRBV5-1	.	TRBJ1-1	CASSWTDRTEAFF	TGCGCCAGCAGCTGGACGGACAGAACTGAAGCTTTCTTT
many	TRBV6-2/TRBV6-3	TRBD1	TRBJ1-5	CASRTGEGQPQHF	TGTGCCAGCAGAACAGGGGAAGGGCAGCCCCAGCATTTT
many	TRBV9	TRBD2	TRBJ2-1	CASSVSAGGYNEQFF	TGTGCCAGCAGCGTATCAGCGGGAGGGTACAATGAGCAGTTCTTC
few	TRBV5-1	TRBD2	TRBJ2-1	CASRRGGSNEQFF	TGCGCCAGCCGCCGGGGGGGTTCGAATGAGCAGTTCTTC
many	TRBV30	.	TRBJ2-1	CAWREFVGVNNEQFF	TGTGCCTGGAGGGAATTCGTTGGGGTTAACAATGAGCAGTTCTTC
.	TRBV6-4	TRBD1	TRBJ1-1	CASSGLDRVATEAFF	TGTGCCAGCAGTGGATTAGACAGGGTGGCCACTGAAGCTTTCTTT
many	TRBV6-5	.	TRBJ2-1	CASSYSFYSYNEQFF	TGTGCCAGCAGTTACTCCTTTTACTCCTACAATGAGCAGTTCTTC
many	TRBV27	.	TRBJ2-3	CASSLWLSGRTDTQYF	TGTGCCAGCAGTTTATGGCTTAGCGGCCGCACAGATACGCAGTATTTT
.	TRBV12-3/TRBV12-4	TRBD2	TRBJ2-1	CASSFGDGTSSYNEQFF	TGTGCCAGCAGTTTTGGAGACGGGACTAGCTCCTACAATGAGCAGTTCTTC
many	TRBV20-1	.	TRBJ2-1	CSASYQEQFF	TGCAGTGCTAGCTATCAGGAGCAGTTCTTC
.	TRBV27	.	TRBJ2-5	CASSLVGPGQETQYF	TGTGCCAGCAGTTTAGTGGGCCCTGGGCAAGAGACCCAGTACTTC
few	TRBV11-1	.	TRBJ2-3	CATSPPRGSTDTQYF	TGTGCCACCTCTCCGCCACGGGGGAGCACAGATACGCAGTATTTT
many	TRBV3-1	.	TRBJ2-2	CASSQSGTEILGELFF	TGTGCCAGCAGCCAATCCGGGACGGAAATCCTAGGGGAGCTGTTTTTT
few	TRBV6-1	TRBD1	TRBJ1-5	CASSVARGPNQPQHF	TGTGCCAGCAGTGTAGCCAGGGGGCCGAATCAGCCCCAGCATTTT